The next 13 T cell receptor beta chains were all read from a single sample in a study of Ad26.COV2.S vaccination and SARS-CoV-2 variants. Profiling relied on immunoSEQ multiplex PCR, and the TCRdb table lists in-frame clones only, not all of them. Of about 180,000 clones in the sample, approximately 90% are singletons; the top ten hold around 6.3%. The sample in question was peripheral blood, obtained after recovery from COVID-19. The receptors were sampled from a human donor who had recovered from COVID-19.

The CDR3 here is CASSLVADSNTGELFF. For the CDR3, the DNA is TGTGCCAGCAGCTTGGTGGCAGACTCGAACACCGGGGAGCTGTTTTTT. The gene calls are TRBV5-6 and TRBJ2-2; no clear D gene. The V gene's germline CDR1 is SGHDT and CDR2 YYEEEE. The CDR3 consists of 16 residues. The V end lost 0 bases, the J end lost 0 bases, and 9 bases lay between the germline ends.

The V call is TRBV6-6, the J call TRBJ2-3; either TRBD1 or TRBD2 may supply D (6 bases each). V was clipped by 3 bases and J by 2 bases, with 12 bases between them. CDR1 is MNHNY, CDR2 SVGAGI, per germline (reference sequence). This CDR3 spans 15 amino acids. CDR3 nucleotides: TGTGCCAGCAGTTATAGTCGGGGGCACACAGATACGCAGTATTTT. Its translation: CASSYSRGHTDTQYF.

CDR3 sequence reads: CASSLEGREKLFF. The DNA of the CDR3 is TGTGCCAGCAGCTTAGAGGGAAGGGAAAAACTGTTTTTT. The gene calls are TRBV7-9 and TRBJ1-4; D call uncertain. Germline CDR1 reads SEHNR; CDR2 reads FQNEAQ (reference sequence). The germline V and J ends were trimmed by 1 base and 8 bases, with 8 bases remaining between them. This CDR3 is built from 13 residues.

The chain is built from TRBV4-1 and TRBJ1-2; D is perhaps TRBD1 (5 bases). Deletions cut 4 bases from V and 2 bases from J, with 14 bases between. Germline lookup yields CDR1 MGHRA and CDR2 YSYEKL. The CDR3 sequence is 15 residues long. This CDR3 is CASSPTQGANYGYTF. In nucleotides, the CDR3 is TGCGCCAGCAGCCCGACCCAGGGTGCGAACTATGGCTACACCTTC.

The chain links TRBV7-2 to TRBJ2-7; D might be TRBD1 (5 bases). Between the trimmed V and J ends, which lost 7 bases and 6 bases, there was a span of 16 bases. CDR1 and CDR2 (germline): SGHTA, FQGNSA. This CDR3 has 13 amino acids. CDR3 sequence reads: CASTSLRVGEQYF. The DNA of the CDR3 is TGTGCCAGCACCTCGCTCAGGGTAGGCGAGCAGTACTTC. The full variable domain, rest sourced from reference TRBV7-2 and TRBJ2-7, is GAGVSQSPSNKVTEKGKDVELRCDPISGHTALYWYRQSLGQGLEFLIYFQGNSAPDKSGLPSDRFSAERTGGSVSTLTIQRTQQEDSAVYLCASTSLRVGEQYFGPGTRLTVT.

The chain joins TRBV6-1 to TRBJ1-1; no clear D. Germline values: CDR1 MNHNS, CDR2 SASEGT. The CDR3 contains 13 residues. Trimming cost V 2 bases and J 4 bases, with 8 bases left between them. Written as DNA, the CDR3 is TGTGCCAGCAGTGAAATGGGGAGCACTGAAGCTTTCTTT. Translating gives CASSEMGSTEAFF.

CDR3 sequence (DNA): TGCGCCAGCACCCTGGGCGGCTCCACAGATACGCAGTATTTT. Amino acids: CASTLGGSTDTQYF. The J gene is TRBJ2-3, the V gene TRBV5-1; D not certain. The CDR3 loop spans 14 amino acids. CDR1 is SGHRS, CDR2 YFSETQ, per germline. V gave up 6 bases and J gave up 2 bases, with 13 bases separating them.

The chain couples TRBV5-1 to TRBJ2-7; maybe TRBD2 (5 bases). This CDR3 has 14 amino acids. Germline assignment: CDR1 SGHRS and CDR2 YFSETQ. The V and J ends lost 4 bases and 2 bases respectively, with 13 bases between them. CDR3 sequence (DNA): TGCGCCAGCAGCCCAGCGGACCCCGCCTACGAGCAGTACTTC. Its protein product is CASSPADPAYEQYF. The full variable domain, with the rest looked up from reference TRBV5-1 and TRBJ2-7, is KAGVTQTPRYLIKTRGQQVTLSCSPISGHRSVSWYQQTPGQGLQFLFEYFSETQRNKGNFPGRFSGRQFSNSRSEMNVSTLELGDSALYLCASSPADPAYEQYFGPGTRLTVT.

This clone occurred a few times. The V and J genes are TRBV7-9 and TRBJ2-2; the D gene is possibly TRBD1 (6 bases). Germline CDR1 SEHNR, CDR2 FQNEAQ (reference sequence). The V gene lost 10 bases and the J gene lost 0 bases, with 15 bases spanning the gap. CDR3 length: 15 amino acids. The CDR3 region is CATLTGFANTGELFF. The CDR3 nucleotides are TGTGCCACCCTTACAGGGTTCGCGAACACCGGGGAGCTGTTTTTT.

The chain combines TRBV29-1 with TRBJ1-2, with D maybe TRBD1 (6 bases). The V gene's germline CDR1 is SQVTM and CDR2 ANQGSEA. The CDR3 has 13 amino acids. The V and J ends lost 3 bases and 2 bases respectively, with 10 bases between them. CDR3 in amino acids: CSVDGGANYGYTF. In DNA form, the CDR3 reads TGCAGCGTTGACGGGGGCGCAAACTATGGCTACACCTTC. Complete variable domain (other parts from reference TRBV29-1 and TRBJ1-2): SAVISQKPSRDICQRGTSLTIQCQVDSQVTMMFWYRQQPGQSLTLIATANQGSEATYESGFVIDKFPISRPNLTFSTLTVSNMSPEDSSIYLCSVDGGANYGYTFGSGTRLTVV.

The chain recombines TRBV6-5 with TRBJ2-2; a possible D gene is TRBD1 (6 bases). This CDR3 region has 13 residues. Germline loops: CDR1 MNHEY, CDR2 SVGAGI. Trimming pared 4 bases from V and 8 bases from J, leaving 11 bases between. The CDR3 is CASSLYREGELFF. Written as DNA, the CDR3 is TGTGCCAGCAGTTTATACAGGGAAGGGGAGCTGTTTTTT.

V gene TRBV28 combines with J gene TRBJ2-5; a weak D match, TRBD2 (7 bases). Germline V CDR1 and CDR2: MDHEN, SYDVKM. V dropped 6 bases and J dropped 5 bases, with 22 bases sitting between them. The CDR3 loop spans 16 amino acids. The CDR3 nucleotides are TGTGCCAGCAGCCCCTTAGGGGGGGTTATAGTGGAGACCCAGTACTTC. It codes for CASSPLGGVIVETQYF.

The V gene is TRBV5-5, the J gene TRBJ2-7; 8 bases match TRBD1. Germline CDR1 is SGHKS and CDR2 is YYEKEE (reference sequence). This CDR3 is 16 amino acids long. Germline trimming cut 0 bases from V and 0 bases from J; bases unmatched to any gene: 5. CDR3: CASSLATRGHSYEQYF. DNA for the CDR3: TGTGCCAGCAGCTTGGCAACCAGGGGGCACTCCTACGAGCAGTACTTC.